Sequencing of this T cell receptor beta chain was carried out in a study of blood T cell repertoires in COVID-19 (dated by TCRdb to about 2020). Background for the entire study: Samples from collaborators originated in the United States, Italy and Spain and spanned both the acute and convalescent phases of COVID-19. The dataset comprised deeply sampled blood TCRbeta repertoires from subjects exposed to, actively infected with, or recovered from COVID-19. The repertoires were released in a freely available public database meant as a resource for research on the immune response to SARS-CoV-2. Where available, HLA class I and class II types were taken from metadata supplied by the sample provider and were not determined by assay-based typing. Nearly every sample came with metadata listing a de-identified subject ID, COVID-19 status, age in years and sex. Samples were obtained from the ongoing ImmuneRACE study (first 160 participants) and from over 1,000 subjects provided by 6 global collaborators. The prospective study material was composed of cDNA or gDNA derived from T cells, B-cell-depleted T cells, or PBMCs.

Sequences SGHTA (CDR1) and FQGTGA (CDR2) are obtained from the germline V gene. Trimming leaves V shorter by 2 bases and J shorter by 7 bases, with the junction holding 2 bases beyond the gene matches. The CDR3 has 14 amino acids, counting the end cysteine and phenylalanine. The CDR3 DNA has 42 bases and is translated from base 1. As regards this clone: It has no known antigen specificity. No base-level quality is on record; no much larger clone is a single base apart.

On the study overall, not on this receptor specifically: The quantity of clinical and demographic metadata differed by source and by participant and was supplied without curation.

Whole blood was collected in K2EDTA tubes by collaborating institutions according to the institutions' own protocols. For TCRbeta analysis, collaborator samples were shipped as frozen whole blood, as isolated PBMCs, or as DNA extracted from either sample type. TCRbeta CDR3 regions were amplified from genomic DNA by means of the immunoSEQ Assay, a bias-controlled multiplex PCR. In the authors' own workflow: The number of nucleated cells in each sample was estimated from the amplification of reference gene primers within the assay. To quantify the absolute abundance of each unique TCRbeta CDR3 rearrangement, sequence reads were collapsed and filtered. For each sample, productive Simpson clonality was calculated by taking the square root of Simpson's diversity index across productive rearrangements. As stored in TCRdb, this immuneACCESS dataset retains in-frame rearrangements with V and J assigned. A fraction of the clones does not appear; measured against another copy, unresolved V genes explain less than half of the discrepancy, and the remainder lacks a known reason. V, J and clone size reflect that table, while D and trimming were determined from the DNA. The sample table lists about 200,000 clones, 85% of them with a count of one. Clones ranked in the top ten supply around 4.9% of the sample.

The TCR comes from a woman older than 75 with acute or convalescent COVID-19. Input material: peripheral blood. This chain is built from TRBV7-3 and TRBJ2-5; TRBD2 matches 12 bases in the middle. CDR3 sequence: CASSLASGRATQYF. The DNA reads as follows: TGTGCCAGCAGCTTAGCTAGCGGGAGGGCGACCCAGTACTTC.